Listed below are T cell receptor beta chains from one sample, sequenced in a study of blood T cell repertoires in COVID-19. TCRdb keeps only in-frame clones here, not all; method: immunoSEQ multiplex PCR. Found here are over 250,000 clones, around 79% of them singletons; the top ten hold about 3.5%. The sample comprised peripheral blood. All receptors derive from an elderly woman with acute or convalescent COVID-19. Each CDR3 is given with its conserved first and last residue. The D gene is left open where the match is weak. A row's size may be missing; if present it is once, few, many or a size class.

cdr3_nt: TGTGCCAGCAGCCATTTTACGACTCAGAGTTTGGTTGGCTACACCTTC
cdr3_aa: CASSHFTTQSLVGYTF
j_call: TRBJ1-2
v_call: TRBV3-1/TRBV3-2
clone_size: NA
d_call: NA

cdr3_nt: TGTGCCAGCAGCCGGGCCTTGGGTGGGGGCCTAGGGTTAGAGACCCAGTACTTC
cdr3_aa: CASSRALGGGLGLETQYF
j_call: TRBJ2-5
v_call: TRBV7-2
clone_size: once
d_call: NA

cdr3_nt: TGTGCCAGTAGGAGGGCGAACACCGGGGAGCTGTTTTTT
cdr3_aa: CASRRANTGELFF
j_call: TRBJ2-2
v_call: TRBV19
clone_size: NA
d_call: NA

cdr3_nt: TGTGCCAGTAGTACTTCATGGAGGCGTAACTATGGCTACACCTTC
cdr3_aa: CASSTSWRRNYGYTF
j_call: TRBJ1-2
v_call: TRBV19
clone_size: NA
d_call: NA

cdr3_nt: TGTGCCAGCAGCTTAGGGGAGCGGCTCACCGGGGAGCTGTTTTTT
cdr3_aa: CASSLGERLTGELFF
j_call: TRBJ2-2
v_call: TRBV13
clone_size: NA
d_call: NA

cdr3_nt: TGTGCCAGCTCACCGATAGCGGGAGTCGATACGCAGTATTTT
cdr3_aa: CASSPIAGVDTQYF
j_call: TRBJ2-3
v_call: TRBV18
clone_size: NA
d_call: TRBD2

cdr3_nt: TGTGCCAGCAGCCCGGGACTAGCGGGGCTAACCAGAACCTACGAGCAGTACTTC
cdr3_aa: CASSPGLAGLTRTYEQYF
j_call: TRBJ2-7
v_call: TRBV3-1/TRBV3-2
clone_size: NA
d_call: TRBD2

cdr3_nt: TGTGCCAGCAGCTTAGCCGAGGGGGCATGGGAGACCCAGTACTTC
cdr3_aa: CASSLAEGAWETQYF
j_call: TRBJ2-5
v_call: TRBV7-8
clone_size: NA
d_call: TRBD1

cdr3_nt: TGCAGTGCTAGTTTAAGAGAGGGCGGCTATGGCTACACCTTC
cdr3_aa: CSASLREGGYGYTF
j_call: TRBJ1-2
v_call: TRBV20-1
clone_size: NA
d_call: NA

cdr3_nt: TGTGCCACCAGCAGAGAGTTGGCAGCGAGTTACAATGAGCAGTTCTTC
cdr3_aa: CATSRELAASYNEQFF
j_call: TRBJ2-1
v_call: TRBV15
clone_size: NA
d_call: NA

cdr3_nt: TGTGCCAGCAGTTCCGGGACTAGCGTCGGAGAGACCCAGTACTTC
cdr3_aa: CASSSGTSVGETQYF
j_call: TRBJ2-5
v_call: TRBV2
clone_size: once
d_call: TRBD2

cdr3_nt: TGCAGCGTTCAGTCAGGGGGGGAGCAGTACTTC
cdr3_aa: CSVQSGGEQYF
j_call: TRBJ2-7
v_call: TRBV29-1
clone_size: few
d_call: NA

cdr3_nt: TGTGCCAGTTCGTTAGGGCTAGCCGTCGCGAACACCGGGGAGCTGTTTTTT
cdr3_aa: CASSLGLAVANTGELFF
j_call: TRBJ2-2
v_call: TRBV25-1
clone_size: once
d_call: NA

cdr3_nt: TGTGCCAGTAGTATAGGGGGGGACAATCAGCCCCAGCATTTT
cdr3_aa: CASSIGGDNQPQHF
j_call: TRBJ1-5
v_call: TRBV19
clone_size: NA
d_call: NA

cdr3_nt: TGCGCCAGCAGCCCCCGGGACAGGGATCGAAAACTGTTTTTT
cdr3_aa: CASSPRDRDRKLFF
j_call: TRBJ1-4
v_call: TRBV5-1
clone_size: NA
d_call: TRBD1

cdr3_nt: TGTGCCAGTTGTGCGGGGGGTCTTCAAGAGACCCAGTACTTC
cdr3_aa: CASCAGGLQETQYF
j_call: TRBJ2-5
v_call: TRBV19
clone_size: NA
d_call: TRBD2

cdr3_nt: TGCGCCAGCAGAACGACAGGGGTCAATCAGCCCCAGCATTTT
cdr3_aa: CASRTTGVNQPQHF
j_call: TRBJ1-5
v_call: TRBV10-2
clone_size: once
d_call: TRBD1

cdr3_nt: TGTGCCAGCAGCCAAGATCTAGCGGGAAGGACAGATACGCAGTATTTT
cdr3_aa: CASSQDLAGRTDTQYF
j_call: TRBJ2-3
v_call: TRBV14
clone_size: NA
d_call: TRBD2